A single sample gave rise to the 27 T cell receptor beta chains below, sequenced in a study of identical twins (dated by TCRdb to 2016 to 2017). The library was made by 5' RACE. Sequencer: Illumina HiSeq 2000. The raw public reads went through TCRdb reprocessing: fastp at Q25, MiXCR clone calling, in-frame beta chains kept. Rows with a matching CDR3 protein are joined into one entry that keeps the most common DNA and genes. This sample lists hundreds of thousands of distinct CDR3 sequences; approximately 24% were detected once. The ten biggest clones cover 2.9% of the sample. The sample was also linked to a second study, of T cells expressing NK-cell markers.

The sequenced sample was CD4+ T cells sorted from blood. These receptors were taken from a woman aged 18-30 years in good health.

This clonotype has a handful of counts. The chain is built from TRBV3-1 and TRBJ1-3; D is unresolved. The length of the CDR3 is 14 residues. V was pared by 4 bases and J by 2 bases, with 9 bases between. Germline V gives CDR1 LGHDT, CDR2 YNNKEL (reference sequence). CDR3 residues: CASSPDTAGNTIYF. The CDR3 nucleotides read TGTGCCAGCAGCCCCGACACCGCTGGAAACACCATATATTTT.

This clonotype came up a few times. The DNA of the CDR3 is TGTGCCAGCAGTTCTTCTCCGGGCCGGTACAATGAGCAGTTCTTC. It translates to CASSSSPGRYNEQFF. The chain employs TRBV6-5 and TRBJ2-1; no reliable D call. V was trimmed by 4 bases and J by 4 bases, leaving 14 bases between them. The CDR3 is 15 residues long. Germline CDR1 and CDR2: MNHEY and SVGAGI.

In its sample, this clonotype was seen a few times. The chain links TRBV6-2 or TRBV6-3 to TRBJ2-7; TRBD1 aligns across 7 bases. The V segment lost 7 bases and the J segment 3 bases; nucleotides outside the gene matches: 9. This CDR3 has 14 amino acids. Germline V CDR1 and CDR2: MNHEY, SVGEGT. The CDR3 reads CASISGTVNYEQYF. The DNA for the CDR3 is TGTGCCAGCATATCGGGGACAGTAAACTACGAGCAGTACTTC.

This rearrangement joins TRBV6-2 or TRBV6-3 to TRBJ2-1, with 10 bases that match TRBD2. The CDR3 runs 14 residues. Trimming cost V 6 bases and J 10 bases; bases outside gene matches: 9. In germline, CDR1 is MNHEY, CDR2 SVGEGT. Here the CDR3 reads CASRPLAGGYEQFF. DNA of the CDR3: TGTGCCAGCAGGCCTTTAGCGGGAGGTTACGAGCAGTTCTTC.

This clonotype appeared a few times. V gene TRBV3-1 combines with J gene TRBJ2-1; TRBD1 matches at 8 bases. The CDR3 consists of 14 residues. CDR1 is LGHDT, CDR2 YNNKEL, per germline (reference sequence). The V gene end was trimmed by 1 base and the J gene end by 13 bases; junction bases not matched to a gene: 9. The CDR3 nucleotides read TGTGCCAGCAGCCAAGCTCGGACAGGGATCAATCAGTTCTTC. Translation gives CASSQARTGINQFF.

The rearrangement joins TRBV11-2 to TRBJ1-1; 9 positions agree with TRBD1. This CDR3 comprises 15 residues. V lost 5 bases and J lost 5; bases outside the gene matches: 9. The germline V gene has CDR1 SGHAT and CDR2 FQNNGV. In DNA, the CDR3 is TGTGCCAGCAGCACCACCGGGACAGGGAATACTGAAGCTTTCTTT. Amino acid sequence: CASSTTGTGNTEAFF.

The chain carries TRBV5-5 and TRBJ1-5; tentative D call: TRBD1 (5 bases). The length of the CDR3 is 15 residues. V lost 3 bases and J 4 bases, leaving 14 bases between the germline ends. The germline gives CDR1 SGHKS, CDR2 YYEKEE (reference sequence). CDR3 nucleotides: TGTGCCAGCAGCTACGGGGGGGTAGTAAATCAGCCCCAGCATTTT. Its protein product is CASSYGGVVNQPQHF.

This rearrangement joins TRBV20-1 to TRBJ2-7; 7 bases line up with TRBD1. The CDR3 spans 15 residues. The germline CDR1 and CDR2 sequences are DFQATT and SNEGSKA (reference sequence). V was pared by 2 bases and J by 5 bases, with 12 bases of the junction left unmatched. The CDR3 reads CSARLITGTVNEQYF. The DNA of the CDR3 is TGCAGTGCTAGACTGATTACCGGGACAGTCAACGAGCAGTACTTC.

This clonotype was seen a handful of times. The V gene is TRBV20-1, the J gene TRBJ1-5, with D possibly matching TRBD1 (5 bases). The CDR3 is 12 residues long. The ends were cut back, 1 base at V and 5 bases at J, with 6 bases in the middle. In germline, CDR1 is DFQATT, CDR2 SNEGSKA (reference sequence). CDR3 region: CSARGQYQPQHF. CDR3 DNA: TGCAGTGCTAGAGGACAGTATCAGCCCCAGCATTTT.

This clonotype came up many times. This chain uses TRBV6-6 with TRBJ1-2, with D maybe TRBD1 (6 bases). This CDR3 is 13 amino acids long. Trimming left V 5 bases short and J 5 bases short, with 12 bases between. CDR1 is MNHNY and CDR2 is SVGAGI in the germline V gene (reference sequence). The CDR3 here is CASSAQGRYGYTF. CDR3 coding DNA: TGTGCCAGCAGTGCACAGGGACGGTATGGCTACACCTTC.

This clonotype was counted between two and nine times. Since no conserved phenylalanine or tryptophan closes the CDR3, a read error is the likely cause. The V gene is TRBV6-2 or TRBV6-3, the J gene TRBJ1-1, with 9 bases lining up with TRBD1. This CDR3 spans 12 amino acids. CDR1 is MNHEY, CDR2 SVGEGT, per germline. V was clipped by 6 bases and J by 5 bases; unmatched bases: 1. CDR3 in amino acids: CASSDRGTEAFV. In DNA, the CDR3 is TGTGCCAGCAGCGACAGGGGGACTGAAGCTTTCGTT.

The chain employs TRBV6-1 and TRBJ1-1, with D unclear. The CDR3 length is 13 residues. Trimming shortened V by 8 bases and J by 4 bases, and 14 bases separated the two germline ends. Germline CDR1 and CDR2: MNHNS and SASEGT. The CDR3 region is CASFLFGGTEAFF. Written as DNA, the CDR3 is TGTGCCAGCTTTCTGTTCGGCGGCACTGAAGCTTTCTTT.

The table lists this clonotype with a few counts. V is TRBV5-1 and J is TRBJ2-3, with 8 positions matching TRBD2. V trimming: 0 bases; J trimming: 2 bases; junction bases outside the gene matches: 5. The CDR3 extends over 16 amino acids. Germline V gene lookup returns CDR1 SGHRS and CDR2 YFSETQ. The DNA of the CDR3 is TGCGCCAGCAGCTTGGGACTAGCGCTCTTCACAGATACGCAGTATTTT. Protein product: CASSLGLALFTDTQYF.

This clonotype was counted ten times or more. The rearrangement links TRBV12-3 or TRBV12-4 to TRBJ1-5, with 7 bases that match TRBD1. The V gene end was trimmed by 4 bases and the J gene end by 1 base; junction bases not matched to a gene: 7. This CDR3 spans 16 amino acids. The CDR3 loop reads CASSWQGGKSNQPQHF. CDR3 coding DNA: TGTGCCAGCAGTTGGCAGGGGGGGAAGAGCAATCAGCCCCAGCATTTT.

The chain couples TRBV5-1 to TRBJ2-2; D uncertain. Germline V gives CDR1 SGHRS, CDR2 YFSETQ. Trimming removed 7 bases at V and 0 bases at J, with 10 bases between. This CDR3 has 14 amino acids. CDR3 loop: CASLQQPNTGELFF. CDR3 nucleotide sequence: TGCGCCAGCCTCCAACAACCGAACACCGGGGAGCTGTTTTTT.

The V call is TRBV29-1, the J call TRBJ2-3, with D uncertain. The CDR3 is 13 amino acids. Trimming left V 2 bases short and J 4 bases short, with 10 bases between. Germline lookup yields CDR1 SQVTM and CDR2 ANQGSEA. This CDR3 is CSVETLYPDTQYF. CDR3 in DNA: TGCAGCGTTGAAACGTTATATCCAGATACGCAGTATTTT.

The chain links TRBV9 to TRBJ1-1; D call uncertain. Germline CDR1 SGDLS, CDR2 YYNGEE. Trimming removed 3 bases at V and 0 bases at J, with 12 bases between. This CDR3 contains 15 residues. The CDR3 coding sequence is TGTGCCAGCAGCGCACGGACGGGAATGAACACTGAAGCTTTCTTT. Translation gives CASSARTGMNTEAFF. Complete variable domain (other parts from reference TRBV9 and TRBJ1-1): DSGVTQTPKHLITATGQRVTLRCSPRSGDLSVYWYQQSLDQGLQFLIQYYNGEERAKGNILERFSAQQFPDLHSELNLSSLELGDSALYFCASSARTGMNTEAFFGQGTRLTVV.

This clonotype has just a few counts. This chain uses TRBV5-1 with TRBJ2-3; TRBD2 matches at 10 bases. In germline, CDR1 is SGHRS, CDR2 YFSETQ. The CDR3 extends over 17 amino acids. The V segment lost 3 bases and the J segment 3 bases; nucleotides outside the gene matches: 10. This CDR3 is CASSYPQRGGVTDTQYF. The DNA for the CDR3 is TGCGCCAGCAGCTACCCCCAGCGGGGGGGCGTTACAGATACGCAGTATTTT.

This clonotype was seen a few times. The CDR3 coding sequence is TGTGCCATAAGACAGAACACTGAAGCTTTCTTT. Translated, it gives CAIRQNTEAFF. The V and J genes are TRBV10-3 and TRBJ1-1; D gene ambiguous. This CDR3 is 11 amino acids long. Per the germline V gene, CDR1 is ENHRY and CDR2 is SYGVKD. Trimming left V 9 bases short and J 1 base short, with 6 bases between.

The CDR3 bases are TGTGCCAGCAGCAAAGGACATTCCCCACTAGCGGACTTCTCTGGGGCCAACGTCCTGACTTTC. This gives the protein CASSKGHSPLADFSGANVLTF. The genes are TRBV21-1 and TRBJ2-6; TRBD2, as called in the table, went unchecked against the DNA. TRBV21-1 is an annotated pseudogene. The CDR3 length is 21 residues.

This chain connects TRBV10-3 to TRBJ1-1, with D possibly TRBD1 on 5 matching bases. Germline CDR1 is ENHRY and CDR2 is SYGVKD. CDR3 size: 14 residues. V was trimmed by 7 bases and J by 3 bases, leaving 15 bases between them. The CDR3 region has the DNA TGTGCCATCACTATTGACAGTTCTTACACTGAAGCTTTCTTT. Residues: CAITIDSSYTEAFF.

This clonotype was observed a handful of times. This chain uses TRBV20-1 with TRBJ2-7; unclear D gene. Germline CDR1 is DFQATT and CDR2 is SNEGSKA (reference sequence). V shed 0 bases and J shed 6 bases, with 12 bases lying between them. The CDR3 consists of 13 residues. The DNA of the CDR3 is TGCAGTGCTAGAGAAAGCATACTCACCGAGCAGTACTTC. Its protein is CSARESILTEQYF.

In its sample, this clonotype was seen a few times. The CDR3 DNA is TGTGCCAGCAGCTCCTCGGGACTCCTCTATGGCTACACCTTC. Its protein product is CASSSSGLLYGYTF. The chain links TRBV28 to TRBJ1-2; tentatively, D is TRBD1 (5 bases). Germline CDR1 MDHEN, CDR2 SYDVKM. CDR3 length equals 14 residues. Between the trimmed V and J ends, which lost 6 bases and 4 bases, there was a span of 15 bases.

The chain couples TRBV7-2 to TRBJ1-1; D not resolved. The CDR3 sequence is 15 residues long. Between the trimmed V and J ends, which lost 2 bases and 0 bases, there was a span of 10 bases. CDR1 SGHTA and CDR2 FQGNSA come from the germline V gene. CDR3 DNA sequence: TGTGCCAGCAGCTTAAACCCTCGGATGAACACTGAAGCTTTCTTT. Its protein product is CASSLNPRMNTEAFF.

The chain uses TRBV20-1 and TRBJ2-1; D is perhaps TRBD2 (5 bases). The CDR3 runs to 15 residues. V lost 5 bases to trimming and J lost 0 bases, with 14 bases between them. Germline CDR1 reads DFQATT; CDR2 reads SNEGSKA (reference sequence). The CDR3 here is CSASGVGSSYNEQFF. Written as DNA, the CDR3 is TGCAGTGCTTCCGGGGTCGGAAGCTCCTACAATGAGCAGTTCTTC.

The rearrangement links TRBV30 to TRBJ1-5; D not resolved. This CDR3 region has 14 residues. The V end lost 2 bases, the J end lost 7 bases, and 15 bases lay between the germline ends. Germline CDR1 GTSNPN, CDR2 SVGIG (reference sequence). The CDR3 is CAWSPLFRTQPQHF. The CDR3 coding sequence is TGTGCCTGGAGTCCCCTATTCCGAACCCAGCCCCAGCATTTT.

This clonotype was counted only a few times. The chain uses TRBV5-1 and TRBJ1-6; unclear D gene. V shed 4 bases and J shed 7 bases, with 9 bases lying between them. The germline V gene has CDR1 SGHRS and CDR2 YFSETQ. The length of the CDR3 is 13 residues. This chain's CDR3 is CASSLTTNSPLHF. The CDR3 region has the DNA TGCGCCAGCAGCCTGACTACCAATTCACCCCTCCACTTT.